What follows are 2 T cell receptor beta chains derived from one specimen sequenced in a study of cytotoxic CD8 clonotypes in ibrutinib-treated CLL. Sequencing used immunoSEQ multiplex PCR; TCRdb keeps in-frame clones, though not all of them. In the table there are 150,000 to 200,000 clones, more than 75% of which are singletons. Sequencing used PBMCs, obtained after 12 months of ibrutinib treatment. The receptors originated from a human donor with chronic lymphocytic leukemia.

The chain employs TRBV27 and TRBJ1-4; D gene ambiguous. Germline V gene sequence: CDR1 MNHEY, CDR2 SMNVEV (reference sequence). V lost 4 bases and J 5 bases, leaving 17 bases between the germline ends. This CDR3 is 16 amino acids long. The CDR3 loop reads CASSSRGTASNEKLFF. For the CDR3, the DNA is TGTGCCAGCAGTTCACGGGGTACAGCTTCAAATGAAAAACTGTTTTTT.

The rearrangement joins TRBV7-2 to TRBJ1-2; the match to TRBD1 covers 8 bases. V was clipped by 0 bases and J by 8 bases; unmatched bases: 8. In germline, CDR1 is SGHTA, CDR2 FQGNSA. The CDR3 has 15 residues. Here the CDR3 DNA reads TGTGCCAGCAGCTTAGCTTTTTTCCCAGGGGGCGGCTACACCTTC. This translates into CASSLAFFPGGGYTF.